This is a list of T cell receptor beta chains from one sample in a study of CD8+ T cells in alopecia areata. Using immunoSEQ multiplex PCR, the repertoire was profiled, and TCRdb retains in-frame clones only, with some absent. This table has approximately 280,000 clones, more than 45% appearing once. This specimen consisted of CD4+ T cells sorted from blood, obtained at week 24, from a patient treated with tofacitinib. Source of these receptors: a human donor with alopecia areata. CDR3s include the opening cysteine and the closing phenylalanine or tryptophan. Fields, in order: D gene, V gene, J gene, clone size, CDR3 DNA, CDR3 protein. D genes are given only for firm matches. Clone size is shown for a subset of rows, as once, few, many or a class of expanded clone.

>TRBD1|TRBV7-2|TRBJ1-2|NA
TGTGCCAGCAGCTTAGGCGGGACAGCCCTGTTTGGCTACACCTTC
CASSLGGTALFGYTF
>NA|TRBV29-1|TRBJ1-2|NA
TGCAGCGTTGATGTCCCGGGAGGCTACACCTTC
CSVDVPGGYTF
>TRBD1|TRBV6-5|TRBJ2-7|NA
TGTGCCAGCCGGGACAGGGGGACCTACGAGCAGTACTTC
CASRDRGTYEQYF
>TRBD1|TRBV7-2|TRBJ2-7|NA
TGTGCCAGCAGCCTCCCCGGAGACAGGGGCCACGAGCAGTACTTC
CASSLPGDRGHEQYF
>TRBD1|TRBV4-1|TRBJ2-7|once
TGCGCCAGCAGCCTGAGTTGGACAGGGGGCGAGCAGTACTTC
CASSLSWTGGEQYF
>NA|TRBV18|TRBJ2-1|NA
TGTGCCAGCTCACCATTGGGGGAGGCTGGCAATGAGCAGTTCTTC
CASSPLGEAGNEQFF
>NA|TRBV2|TRBJ2-3|NA
TGTGCCAGCAGCGCCCAGGGATTAAGCACAGATACGCAGTATTTT
CASSAQGLSTDTQYF
>NA|TRBV25-1|TRBJ1-5|few
TGTGCCAGCAGTGAGGGCAATCAGCCCCAGCATTTT
CASSEGNQPQHF
>NA|TRBV5-1|TRBJ1-2|few
TGCGCCAGCAGCCAAAACGTCGACTATGGCTACACCTTC
CASSQNVDYGYTF
>NA|TRBV7-3|TRBJ2-1|NA
TGTGCCAGCAGCCAAACGAAGGGGCGAAGCAATGAGCAGTTCTTC
CASSQTKGRSNEQFF
>NA|TRBV29-1|TRBJ2-1|few
TGCAGCGTTGAAAGGTACAATGAGCAGTTCTTC
CSVERYNEQFF
>NA|TRBV2|TRBJ1-2|NA
TGTGCCAGCAGTCCTCAGGGGAACTATGGCTACACCTTC
CASSPQGNYGYTF
>NA|TRBV7-9|TRBJ2-3|NA
TGTGCCAGCAGCTCCAGCGAGAGGAGCACAGATACGCAGTATTTT
CASSSSERSTDTQYF
>TRBD2|TRBV7-8|TRBJ2-7|NA
TGTGCCAGCAGCTCCGGGACTAGCGGGTTCCACTCCTACGAGCAGTACTTC
CASSSGTSGFHSYEQYF
>NA|TRBV30|TRBJ1-1|few
TGTGCCTGGAGAAGGAAGACAGTAGGAAACACTGAAGCTTTCTTT
CAWRRKTVGNTEAFF
>NA|TRBV5-1|TRBJ1-1|once
TGCGCCAGCAGCTTGGGGGTAGGGCAGATGAACACTGAAGCTTTCTTT
CASSLGVGQMNTEAFF
>TRBD1|TRBV29-1|TRBJ2-1|few
TGCAGCGTTGACCCGACAGGGACGTACAATGAGCAGTTCTTC
CSVDPTGTYNEQFF
>TRBD1|TRBV28|TRBJ2-3|NA
TGTGCCAGCAGTTTGGGGACAGGGCTAGTCCCTTTTTTAGATACGCAGTATTTT
CASSLGTGLVPFLDTQYF
>NA|TRBV2|TRBJ2-7|NA
TGTGCCAGCAGTGTGGGGGCAGGCGACGAGCAGTACTTC
CASSVGAGDEQYF
>NA|TRBV2|TRBJ2-3|NA
TGTGCCAGCAGCCCTCCTGGCGGCACAGATACGCAGTATTTT
CASSPPGGTDTQYF
>TRBD1|TRBV29-1|TRBJ1-2|few
TGCAGCGTGATCAGGGGGCGGTGGTCTTCGAATGGCTACACCTTC
CSVIRGRWSSNGYTF